The rows below give T cell receptor beta chains drawn from one sample of a study of beta chain features in type 1 diabetes. Only in-frame clones appear in the TCRdb table, and some are missing; sequencing was by immunoSEQ multiplex PCR. The repertoire has about 620,000 clones, roughly 15% of them found once; the top ten carry about 0.097%. The sequencing sample was made of naive CD4+ T cells from blood. All receptors come from a man younger than 30 in good health. CDR3s include the opening cysteine and the closing phenylalanine or tryptophan. D genes are given only for firm matches. Part of the rows lack a size; the others show once, few, many or a class for expanded clones.

CDR3aa: CASSVLTVGYTF; CDR3nt: TGTGCCAGCAGTGTACTTACTGTTGGCTACACCTTC; len: 12; v_gene: TRBV6-6; d_gene: .; j_gene: TRBJ1-2; abundance: few
CDR3aa: CASSIDRGPNEQYF; CDR3nt: TGTGCCAGCAGCATAGACAGGGGGCCGAACGAGCAGTACTTC; len: 14; v_gene: TRBV4-2; d_gene: TRBD1; j_gene: TRBJ2-7; abundance: few
CDR3aa: CASSSPGGGETQYF; CDR3nt: TGTGCCAGCAGTTCTCCGGGGGGAGGGGAGACCCAGTACTTC; len: 14; v_gene: TRBV28; d_gene: TRBD2; j_gene: TRBJ2-5; abundance: few
CDR3aa: CAWREVEQYF; CDR3nt: TGTGCCTGGAGAGAAGTCGAGCAGTACTTC; len: 10; v_gene: TRBV30; d_gene: .; j_gene: TRBJ2-7; abundance: .
CDR3aa: CASSPLRGISYEQYF; CDR3nt: TGTGCCAGTAGTCCCCTTCGGGGCATCTCCTACGAGCAGTACTTC; len: 15; v_gene: TRBV19; d_gene: .; j_gene: TRBJ2-7; abundance: few
CDR3aa: CASSPRVGPNEKLFF; CDR3nt: TGTGCCAGCAGCCCTCGTGTAGGTCCTAATGAAAAACTGTTTTTT; len: 15; v_gene: TRBV7-9; d_gene: .; j_gene: TRBJ1-4; abundance: few
CDR3aa: CASRGDRAYTGELFF; CDR3nt: TGTGCCAGCAGGGGGGACAGGGCGTACACCGGGGAGCTGTTTTTT; len: 15; v_gene: TRBV28; d_gene: TRBD1; j_gene: TRBJ2-2; abundance: .
CDR3aa: CSVGGSNQPQHF; CDR3nt: TGCAGCGTTGGGGGTTCCAATCAGCCCCAGCATTTT; len: 12; v_gene: TRBV29-1; d_gene: .; j_gene: TRBJ1-5; abundance: .
CDR3aa: CASSQAGEGSLARNEQFF; CDR3nt: TGTGCCAGCAGCCAAGCGGGGGAAGGCTCTCTCGCCAGGAATGAGCAGTTCTTC; len: 18; v_gene: TRBV4-2; d_gene: .; j_gene: TRBJ2-1; abundance: few
CDR3aa: CATSRGTGQAKNIQYF; CDR3nt: TGTGCCACCAGCAGAGGTACAGGTCAAGCCAAAAACATTCAGTACTTC; len: 16; v_gene: TRBV15; d_gene: .; j_gene: TRBJ2-4; abundance: .
CDR3aa: CAIMEQASGGELFF; CDR3nt: TGTGCCATCATGGAGCAGGCCTCGGGCGGGGAGCTGTTTTTT; len: 14; v_gene: TRBV10-3; d_gene: .; j_gene: TRBJ2-2; abundance: .
CDR3aa: CAITPGTGGVTDTQYF; CDR3nt: TGTGCCATCACTCCCGGGACAGGGGGGGTCACAGATACGCAGTATTTT; len: 16; v_gene: TRBV10-3; d_gene: TRBD1; j_gene: TRBJ2-3; abundance: .
CDR3aa: CASSRLKGPLRVHQPQHF; CDR3nt: TGTGCCAGCAGCCGACTTAAGGGACCCCTGAGGGTACATCAGCCCCAGCATTTT; len: 18; v_gene: TRBV7-2; d_gene: .; j_gene: TRBJ1-5; abundance: .
CDR3aa: CASSISEGYGYTF; CDR3nt: TGTGCCAGTAGTATAAGTGAGGGGTATGGCTACACCTTC; len: 13; v_gene: TRBV19; d_gene: .; j_gene: TRBJ1-2; abundance: few
CDR3aa: CASSFVQKPVEQYF; CDR3nt: TGTGCCAGCAGTTTCGTTCAGAAACCTGTCGAGCAGTACTTC; len: 14; v_gene: TRBV28; d_gene: .; j_gene: TRBJ2-7; abundance: .
CDR3aa: CASSGRDRGYNEQFF; CDR3nt: TGTGCCAGCAGCGGCCGGGACAGGGGCTACAATGAGCAGTTCTTC; len: 15; v_gene: TRBV5-4; d_gene: TRBD1; j_gene: TRBJ2-1; abundance: few
CDR3aa: CAWTRTGSTQYF; CDR3nt: TGTGCCTGGACCCGGACGGGGAGTACGCAGTATTTT; len: 12; v_gene: TRBV30; d_gene: .; j_gene: TRBJ2-3; abundance: .
CDR3aa: CASITSGVGDTQYF; CDR3nt: TGTGCCAGCATCACTAGCGGGGTAGGAGATACGCAGTATTTT; len: 14; v_gene: TRBV2; d_gene: TRBD2; j_gene: TRBJ2-3; abundance: few
CDR3aa: CASSPPADTGYTEAFF; CDR3nt: TGTGCCAGCAGCCCTCCCGCTGACACAGGTTACACTGAAGCTTTCTTT; len: 16; v_gene: TRBV14; d_gene: .; j_gene: TRBJ1-1; abundance: .
CDR3aa: CASSTGRISGNTIYF; CDR3nt: TGCGCCAGCAGCACGGGACGTATCTCTGGAAACACCATATATTTT; len: 15; v_gene: TRBV5-1; d_gene: .; j_gene: TRBJ1-3; abundance: .
CDR3aa: CAETFSGCEQYF; CDR3nt: TGTGCCGAGACATTTAGTGGGTGCGAGCAGTACTTC; len: 12; v_gene: TRBV28; d_gene: .; j_gene: TRBJ2-7; abundance: .
CDR3aa: CATSVRDRGPDTQYF; CDR3nt: TGTGCCACGAGTGTCCGGGACAGGGGGCCAGATACGCAGTATTTT; len: 15; v_gene: TRBV28; d_gene: TRBD1; j_gene: TRBJ2-3; abundance: few
CDR3aa: CASSVSGSLEQFF; CDR3nt: TGTGCCAGCAGCGTATCGGGCAGTCTAGAGCAGTTCTTC; len: 13; v_gene: TRBV9; d_gene: .; j_gene: TRBJ2-1; abundance: few
CDR3aa: CASRPGGDFGYTF; CDR3nt: TGTGCCAGCAGACCAGGGGGGGATTTTGGCTACACCTTC; len: 13; v_gene: TRBV2; d_gene: TRBD1; j_gene: TRBJ1-2; abundance: .
CDR3aa: CASSLGRQRYNEQFF; CDR3nt: TGTGCCAGCAGCTTAGGTAGACAGAGATACAATGAGCAGTTCTTC; len: 15; v_gene: TRBV7-2; d_gene: .; j_gene: TRBJ2-1; abundance: few
CDR3aa: CASSQIQGRANIQYF; CDR3nt: TGTGCCAGCAGCCAAATACAGGGACGAGCGAACATTCAGTACTTC; len: 15; v_gene: TRBV6-1; d_gene: .; j_gene: TRBJ2-4; abundance: .
CDR3aa: CASSQDFRTVYTDTQYF; CDR3nt: TGCGCCAGCAGCCAAGACTTCAGGACAGTCTACACAGATACGCAGTATTTT; len: 17; v_gene: TRBV4-1; d_gene: .; j_gene: TRBJ2-3; abundance: .
CDR3aa: CASSTSRGPSGANVLTF; CDR3nt: TGTGCCAGTAGTACCTCCAGGGGCCCCTCTGGGGCCAACGTCCTGACTTTC; len: 17; v_gene: TRBV19; d_gene: .; j_gene: TRBJ2-6; abundance: .
CDR3aa: CASSPRGLSSGANVLTF; CDR3nt: TGTGCCAGCTCACCACGGGGTCTAAGCTCTGGGGCCAACGTCCTGACTTTC; len: 17; v_gene: TRBV18; d_gene: .; j_gene: TRBJ2-6; abundance: few
CDR3aa: CASSSQGIPSGNTIYF; CDR3nt: TGTGCCAGCAGCTCTCAGGGGATCCCCTCTGGAAACACCATATATTTT; len: 16; v_gene: TRBV7-6; d_gene: .; j_gene: TRBJ1-3; abundance: few
CDR3aa: CASSLYGRSGVYNEQFF; CDR3nt: TGTGCCAGCAGCTTATACGGTAGAAGCGGGGTCTACAATGAGCAGTTCTTC; len: 17; v_gene: TRBV7-9; d_gene: TRBD2; j_gene: TRBJ2-1; abundance: few
CDR3aa: CSFRRRDTIYF; CDR3nt: TGCAGCTTCCGACGACGGGACACCATATATTTT; len: 11; v_gene: TRBV29-1; d_gene: .; j_gene: TRBJ1-3; abundance: few
CDR3aa: CSVCGAGLNTEAFF; CDR3nt: TGCAGCGTTTGCGGTGCAGGACTTAACACTGAAGCTTTCTTT; len: 14; v_gene: TRBV29-1; d_gene: .; j_gene: TRBJ1-1; abundance: .
CDR3aa: CASSLTGNTEAFF; CDR3nt: TGCGCCAGCAGCCTTACCGGAAACACTGAAGCTTTCTTT; len: 13; v_gene: TRBV5-1; d_gene: .; j_gene: TRBJ1-1; abundance: .
CDR3aa: CASSPGALGNTIYF; CDR3nt: TGTGCCAGCAGTCCCGGGGCCCTCGGAAACACCATATATTTT; len: 14; v_gene: TRBV6-5; d_gene: .; j_gene: TRBJ1-3; abundance: few
CDR3aa: CASTPGLAGRSYEQYF; CDR3nt: TGTGCCAGCACCCCAGGACTAGCGGGCCGCTCCTACGAGCAGTACTTC; len: 16; v_gene: TRBV28; d_gene: TRBD2; j_gene: TRBJ2-7; abundance: few
CDR3aa: CASSPTSGSGIIAKNIQYF; CDR3nt: TGCGCCAGCAGCCCCACTAGCGGGAGTGGAATTATAGCCAAAAACATTCAGTACTTC; len: 19; v_gene: TRBV4-3; d_gene: TRBD2; j_gene: TRBJ2-4; abundance: .
CDR3aa: CASSHQPGSYNSPLHF; CDR3nt: TGTGCCAGCAGTCATCAGCCCGGCTCCTATAATTCACCCCTCCACTTT; len: 16; v_gene: TRBV19; d_gene: .; j_gene: TRBJ1-6; abundance: .
CDR3aa: CASRPLANYGYTF; CDR3nt: TGCGCCAGCAGACCTTTGGCTAACTATGGCTACACCTTC; len: 13; v_gene: TRBV5-1; d_gene: .; j_gene: TRBJ1-2; abundance: .
CDR3aa: CASSPADRIYNSPLHF; CDR3nt: TGTGCCAGCTCACCTGCGGACCGGATCTATAATTCACCCCTCCACTTT; len: 16; v_gene: TRBV18; d_gene: .; j_gene: TRBJ1-6; abundance: few
CDR3aa: CASSRQTGEDTQYF; CDR3nt: TGTGCCAGCAGCCGCCAGACGGGGGAAGATACGCAGTATTTT; len: 14; v_gene: TRBV7-2; d_gene: .; j_gene: TRBJ2-3; abundance: .
CDR3aa: CASSPSGQETQYF; CDR3nt: TGTGCCAGCAGCCCCTCTGGGCAAGAGACCCAGTACTTC; len: 13; v_gene: TRBV5-5; d_gene: .; j_gene: TRBJ2-5; abundance: once
CDR3aa: CASSLGTTYEQYF; CDR3nt: TGTGCCAGCAGCTTAGGTACTACCTACGAGCAGTACTTC; len: 13; v_gene: TRBV7-2; d_gene: .; j_gene: TRBJ2-7; abundance: few
CDR3aa: CASRRRVDEQFF; CDR3nt: TGTGCCAGCAGACGTAGGGTTGATGAGCAGTTCTTC; len: 12; v_gene: TRBV5-4; d_gene: .; j_gene: TRBJ2-1; abundance: .
CDR3aa: CASSQDGLRGGSYEQYF; CDR3nt: TGCGCCAGCAGCCAAGATGGGTTGCGCGGGGGATCCTACGAGCAGTACTTC; len: 17; v_gene: TRBV4-1; d_gene: TRBD2; j_gene: TRBJ2-7; abundance: .